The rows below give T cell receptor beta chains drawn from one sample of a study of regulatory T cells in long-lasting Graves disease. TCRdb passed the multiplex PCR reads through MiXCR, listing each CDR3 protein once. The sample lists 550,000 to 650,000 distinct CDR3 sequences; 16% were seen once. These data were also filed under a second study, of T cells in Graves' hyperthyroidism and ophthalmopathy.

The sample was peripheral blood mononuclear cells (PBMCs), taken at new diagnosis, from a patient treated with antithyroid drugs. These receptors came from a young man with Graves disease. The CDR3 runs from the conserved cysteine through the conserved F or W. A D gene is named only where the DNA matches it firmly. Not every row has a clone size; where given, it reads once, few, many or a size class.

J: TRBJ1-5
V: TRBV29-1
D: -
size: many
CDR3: CSVGGLNQPQHF
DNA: TGCAGCGTTGGGGGGCTGAATCAGCCCCAGCATTTT

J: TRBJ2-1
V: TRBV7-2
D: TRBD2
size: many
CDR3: CASSLGAGAYNEQFF
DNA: TGTGCCAGCAGCTTAGGTGCGGGGGCCTACAATGAGCAGTTCTTC

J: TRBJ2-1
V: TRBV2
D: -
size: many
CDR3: CASRRGGGNEQFF
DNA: TGTGCCAGCAGGAGGGGGGGGGGGAATGAGCAGTTCTTC

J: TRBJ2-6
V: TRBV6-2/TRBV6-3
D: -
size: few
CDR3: CASSYSPGAGANVLTF
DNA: TGTGCCAGCAGTTACTCTCCAGGGGCTGGGGCCAACGTCCTGACTTTC

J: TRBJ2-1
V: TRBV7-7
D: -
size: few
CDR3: CASSLGPGLQTDEQFF
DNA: TGTGCTAGCAGCTTAGGTCCTGGACTCCAGACCGATGAGCAGTTCTTC

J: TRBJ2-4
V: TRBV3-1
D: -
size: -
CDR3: CASSQERTRRNIQYF
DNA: TGTGCCAGCAGCCAAGAACGGACCCGGCGCAACATTCAGTACTTC

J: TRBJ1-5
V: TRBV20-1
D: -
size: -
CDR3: CSARLTGLGNQPQHF
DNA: TGCAGTGCTCGCTTAACGGGACTGGGCAATCAGCCCCAGCATTTT

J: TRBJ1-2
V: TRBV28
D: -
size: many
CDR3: CASSQGWGSWGYTF
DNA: TGTGCCAGCAGCCAGGGGTGGGGGTCTTGGGGCTACACCTTC

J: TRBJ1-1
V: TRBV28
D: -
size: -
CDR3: CASSLWGLGSLKNTEAFF
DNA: TGTGCCAGCAGTTTATGGGGGCTTGGATCTCTTAAAAACACTGAAGCTTTCTTT

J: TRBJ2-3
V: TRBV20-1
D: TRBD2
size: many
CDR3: CSARDGLAGTDTQYF
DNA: TGCAGTGCTAGAGATGGACTAGCGGGCACAGATACGCAGTATTTT

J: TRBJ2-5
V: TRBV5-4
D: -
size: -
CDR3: CASSSETGLETQYF
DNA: TGTGCCAGCAGCTCTGAAACAGGGTTGGAGACCCAGTACTTC

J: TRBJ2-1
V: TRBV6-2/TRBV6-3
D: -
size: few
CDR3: CASRLVPYNEQFF
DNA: TGTGCCAGCCGACTAGTCCCCTACAATGAGCAGTTCTTC

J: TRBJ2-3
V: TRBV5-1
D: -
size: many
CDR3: CASSLVPTDTQYF
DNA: TGTGCCAGCAGCTTAGTCCCCACAGATACGCAGTATTTT

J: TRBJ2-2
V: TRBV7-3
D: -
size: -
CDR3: CASSPWGELTGELFF
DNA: TGTGCCAGCAGCCCGTGGGGGGAATTGACCGGGGAGCTGTTTTTT

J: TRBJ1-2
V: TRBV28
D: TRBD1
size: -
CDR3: CASSLWDRVFGGYTF
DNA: TGTGCCAGCAGTTTATGGGACAGGGTATTTGGTGGCTACACCTTC

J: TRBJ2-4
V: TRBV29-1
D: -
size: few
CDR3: CSVVWVAKNIQYF
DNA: TGCAGCGTTGTTTGGGTAGCCAAAAACATTCAGTACTTC

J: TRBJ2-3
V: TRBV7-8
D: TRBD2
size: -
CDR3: CASSLVYNPGLARRHTDTQYF
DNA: TGTGCCAGCAGCTTAGTTTATAATCCGGGACTAGCGCGCCGTCATACAGATACGCAGTATTTT

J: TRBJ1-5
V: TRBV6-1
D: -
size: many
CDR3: CASSGQQNQPQHF
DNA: TGTGCCAGCAGTGGACAGCAGAATCAGCCCCAGCATTTT

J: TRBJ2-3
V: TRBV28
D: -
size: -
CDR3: CTSSLPGPTDTQYF
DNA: TGTACCAGCAGCCTACCGGGACCCACAGATACGCAGTATTTT

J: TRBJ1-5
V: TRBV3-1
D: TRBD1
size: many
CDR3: CASSQRGQPQHF
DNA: TGTGCCAGCAGCCAGAGGGGGCAACCCCAGCATTTT

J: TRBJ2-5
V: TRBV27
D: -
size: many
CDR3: CASSLYGTRQETQYF
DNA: TGTGCCAGCAGTTTATACGGGACACGACAAGAGACCCAGTACTTC

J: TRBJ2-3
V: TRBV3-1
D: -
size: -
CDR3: CASSQDSGRTDTQYF
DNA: TGTGCCAGCAGCCAAGATTCCGGTCGCACAGATACGCAGTATTTT

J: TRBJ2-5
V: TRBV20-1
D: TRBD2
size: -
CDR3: CSASPLAGVADF
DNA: TGCAGTGCTAGTCCCCTAGCGGGAGTCGCAGACTTC